This TCR beta chain appears in the sequencing data of a study of T cell repertoires in cytomegalovirus infection. TCRdb analysed the reads with MiXCR anew, one entry per CDR3 protein. There are a few hundred thousand distinct CDR3 sequences in the sample; under 25% occur only once, and roughly 18% lies in the top ten. In germline, CDR1 is MGHDK, CDR2 SYGVNS. Trimming at V came to 1 base and at J to 1 base, leaving 5 bases not matched to a gene. The CDR3 runs to 17 residues. General observations from the study: Carriers of CMV plus the relevant HLA were identified by cumulative public TCR beta family frequency. CMV-specific TCR beta clonotypes restricted by HLA-C were the ones dominating the ex vivo response.

A word on this clonotype: What it recognizes is unknown.

Material for sequencing was CD8+ T cells from PBMCs. This TCR was recovered from a human donor in good health (CMV status not recorded). Some clones in this sample may be carry-over from other donors' samples. This chain joins TRBV25-1 and TRBJ2-1; TRBD2 matches 9 bases. Here the CDR3 DNA reads TGTGCCAGCAGTGAATTAACAGCGGGGGGATCCTACAATGAGCAGTTCTTC. Translated: CASSELTAGGSYNEQFF.